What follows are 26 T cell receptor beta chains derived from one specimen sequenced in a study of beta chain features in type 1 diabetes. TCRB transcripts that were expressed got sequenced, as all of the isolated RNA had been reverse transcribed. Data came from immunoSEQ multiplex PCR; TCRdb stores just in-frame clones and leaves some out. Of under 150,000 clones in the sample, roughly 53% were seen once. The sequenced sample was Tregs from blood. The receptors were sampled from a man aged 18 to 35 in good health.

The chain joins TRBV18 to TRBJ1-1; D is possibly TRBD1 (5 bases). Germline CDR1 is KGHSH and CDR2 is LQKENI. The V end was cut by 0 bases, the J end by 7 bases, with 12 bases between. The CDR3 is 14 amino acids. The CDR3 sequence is CASSPPEGVLEAFF. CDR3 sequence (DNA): TGTGCCAGCTCACCACCGGAAGGGGTACTTGAAGCTTTCTTT.

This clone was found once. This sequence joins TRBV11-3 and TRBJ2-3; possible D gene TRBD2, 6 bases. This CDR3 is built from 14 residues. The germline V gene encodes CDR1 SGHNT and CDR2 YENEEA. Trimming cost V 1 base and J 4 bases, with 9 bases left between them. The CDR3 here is CASSLVAGSDTQYF. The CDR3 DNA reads TGTGCCAGCAGCTTAGTCGCGGGGTCAGATACGCAGTATTTT.

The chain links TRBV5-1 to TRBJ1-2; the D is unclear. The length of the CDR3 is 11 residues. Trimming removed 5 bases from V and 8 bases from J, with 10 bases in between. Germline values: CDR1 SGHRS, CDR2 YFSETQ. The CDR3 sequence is CASSGGSGYTF. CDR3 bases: TGCGCCAGCAGTGGAGGGTCCGGCTACACCTTC.

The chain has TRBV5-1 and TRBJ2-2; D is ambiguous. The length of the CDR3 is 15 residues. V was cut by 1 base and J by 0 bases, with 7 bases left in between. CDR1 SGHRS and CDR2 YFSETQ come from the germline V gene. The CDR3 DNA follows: TGCGCCAGCAGCTTGTCCCCGGCGAACACCGGGGAGCTGTTTTTT. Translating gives CASSLSPANTGELFF.

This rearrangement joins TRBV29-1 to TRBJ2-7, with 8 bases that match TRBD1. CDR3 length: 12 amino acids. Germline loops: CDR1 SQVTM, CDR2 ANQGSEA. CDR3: CSATGTGYEQYF. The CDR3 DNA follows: TGCAGTGCAACCGGGACAGGCTACGAGCAGTACTTC.

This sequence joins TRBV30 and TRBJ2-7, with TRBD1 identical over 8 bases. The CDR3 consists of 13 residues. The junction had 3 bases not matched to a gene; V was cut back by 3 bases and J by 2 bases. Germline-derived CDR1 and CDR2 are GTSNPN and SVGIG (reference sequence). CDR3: CAWRRQGTYEQYF. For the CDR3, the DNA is TGTGCCTGGAGGCGACAGGGGACCTACGAGCAGTACTTC.

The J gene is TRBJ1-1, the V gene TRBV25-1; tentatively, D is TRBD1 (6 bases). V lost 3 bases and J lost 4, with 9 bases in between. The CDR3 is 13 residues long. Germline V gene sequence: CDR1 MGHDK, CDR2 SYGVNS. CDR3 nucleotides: TGTGCCAGCAGTGACAGGGGTCGCACTGAAGCTTTCTTT. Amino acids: CASSDRGRTEAFF.

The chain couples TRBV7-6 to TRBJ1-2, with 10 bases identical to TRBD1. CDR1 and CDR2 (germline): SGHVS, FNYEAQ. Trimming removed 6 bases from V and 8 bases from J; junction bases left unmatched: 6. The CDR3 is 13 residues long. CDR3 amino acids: CASRPDRGGGYTF. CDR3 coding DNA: TGTGCCAGCAGACCGGACAGGGGGGGCGGCTACACCTTC. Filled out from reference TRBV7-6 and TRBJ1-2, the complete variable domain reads GAGVSQSPRYKVTKRGQDVALRCDPISGHVSLYWYRQALGQGPEFLTYFNYEAQQDKSGLPNDRFSAERPEGSISTLTIQRTEQRDSAMYRCASRPDRGGGYTFGSGTRLTVV.

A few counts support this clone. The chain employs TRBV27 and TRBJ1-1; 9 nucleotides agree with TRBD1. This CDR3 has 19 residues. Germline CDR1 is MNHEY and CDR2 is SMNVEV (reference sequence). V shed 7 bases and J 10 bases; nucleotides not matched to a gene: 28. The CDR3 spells CASTPGTGFPSYSRQGAFF. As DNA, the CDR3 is TGTGCCAGCACCCCCGGGACAGGGTTCCCATCTTACTCCCGCCAGGGAGCTTTCTTT.

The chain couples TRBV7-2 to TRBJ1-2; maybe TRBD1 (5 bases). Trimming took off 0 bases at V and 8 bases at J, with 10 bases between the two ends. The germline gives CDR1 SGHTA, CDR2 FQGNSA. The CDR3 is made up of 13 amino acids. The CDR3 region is CASSLAGAWGYTF. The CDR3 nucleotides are TGTGCCAGCAGCTTAGCAGGGGCCTGGGGCTACACCTTC.

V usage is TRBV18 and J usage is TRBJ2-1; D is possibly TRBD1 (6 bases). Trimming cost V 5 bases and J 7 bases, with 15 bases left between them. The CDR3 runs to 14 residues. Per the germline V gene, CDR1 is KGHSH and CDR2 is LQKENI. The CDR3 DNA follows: TGTGCCAGCTCAACTATTGCAGGGACAAATGAGCAGTTCTTC. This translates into CASSTIAGTNEQFF.

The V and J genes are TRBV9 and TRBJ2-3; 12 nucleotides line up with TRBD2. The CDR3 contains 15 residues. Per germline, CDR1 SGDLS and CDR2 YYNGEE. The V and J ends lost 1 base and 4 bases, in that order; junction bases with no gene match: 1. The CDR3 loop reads CASSVLAGGPDTQYF. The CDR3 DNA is TGTGCCAGCAGCGTACTAGCGGGGGGGCCAGATACGCAGTATTTT.

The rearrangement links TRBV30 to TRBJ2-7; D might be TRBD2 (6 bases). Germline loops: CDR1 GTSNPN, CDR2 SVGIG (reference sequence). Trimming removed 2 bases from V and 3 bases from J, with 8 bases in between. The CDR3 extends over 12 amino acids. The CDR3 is CAWSTGSYEQYF. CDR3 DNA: TGTGCCTGGAGTACCGGGAGCTACGAGCAGTACTTC.

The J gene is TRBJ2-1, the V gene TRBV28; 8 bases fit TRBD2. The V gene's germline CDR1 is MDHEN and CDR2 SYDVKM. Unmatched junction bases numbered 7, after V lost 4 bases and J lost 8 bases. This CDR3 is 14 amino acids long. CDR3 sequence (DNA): TGTGCCAGCAGTTCGGGGACTAGGGTTGATGAGCAGTTCTTC. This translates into CASSSGTRVDEQFF.

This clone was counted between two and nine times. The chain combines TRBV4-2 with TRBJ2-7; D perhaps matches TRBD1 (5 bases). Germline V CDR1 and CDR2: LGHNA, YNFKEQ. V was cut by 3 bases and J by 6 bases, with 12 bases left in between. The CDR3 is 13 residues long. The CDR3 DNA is TGTGCCAGCAGCCAGGGCCAGGGTCTCGAGCAGTACTTC. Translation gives CASSQGQGLEQYF.

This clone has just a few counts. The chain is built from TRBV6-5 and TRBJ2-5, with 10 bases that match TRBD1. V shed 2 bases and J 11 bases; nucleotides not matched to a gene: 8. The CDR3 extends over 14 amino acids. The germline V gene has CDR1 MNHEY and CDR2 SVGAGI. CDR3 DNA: TGTGCCAGCAGTTACACGGGACAGGGGAGAGAGCAGTACTTC. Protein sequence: CASSYTGQGREQYF.

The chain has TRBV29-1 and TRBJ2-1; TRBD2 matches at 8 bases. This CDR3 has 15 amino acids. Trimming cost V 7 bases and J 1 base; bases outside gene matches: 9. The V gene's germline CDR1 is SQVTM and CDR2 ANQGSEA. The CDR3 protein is CSAEAGEGSYNEQFF. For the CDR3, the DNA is TGCAGCGCCGAAGCGGGAGAGGGGTCCTACAATGAGCAGTTCTTC.

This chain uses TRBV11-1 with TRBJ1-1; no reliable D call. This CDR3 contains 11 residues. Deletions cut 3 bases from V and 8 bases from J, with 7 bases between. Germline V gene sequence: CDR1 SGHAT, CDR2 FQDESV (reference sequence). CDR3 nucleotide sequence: TGTGCCAGCAGCTTCCACCGGGAAGCTTTCTTT. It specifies CASSFHREAFF.

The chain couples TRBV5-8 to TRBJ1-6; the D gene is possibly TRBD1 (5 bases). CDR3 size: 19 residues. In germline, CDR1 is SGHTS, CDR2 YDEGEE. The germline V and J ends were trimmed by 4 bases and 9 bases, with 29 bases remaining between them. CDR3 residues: CASSTSFGGGFRAASPLHF. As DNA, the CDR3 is TGTGCCAGCAGCACCTCGTTCGGGGGGGGATTTCGGGCGGCTTCACCCCTCCACTTT. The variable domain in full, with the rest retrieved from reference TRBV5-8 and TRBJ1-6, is EAGVTQSPTHLIKTRGQQATLRCSPISGHTSVYWYQQALGLGLQFLLWYDEGEERNRGNFPPRFSGRQFPNYSSELNVNALELEDSALYLCASSTSFGGGFRAASPLHFGNGTRLTVT.

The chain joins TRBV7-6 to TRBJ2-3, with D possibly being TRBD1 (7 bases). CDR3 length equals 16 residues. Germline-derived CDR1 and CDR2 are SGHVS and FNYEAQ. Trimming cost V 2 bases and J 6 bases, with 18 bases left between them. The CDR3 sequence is CASSLFQGGTADTQYF. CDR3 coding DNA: TGTGCCAGCAGCTTATTCCAGGGGGGTACGGCGGATACGCAGTATTTT. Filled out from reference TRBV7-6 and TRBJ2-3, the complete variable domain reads GAGVSQSPRYKVTKRGQDVALRCDPISGHVSLYWYRQALGQGPEFLTYFNYEAQQDKSGLPNDRFSAERPEGSISTLTIQRTEQRDSAMYRCASSLFQGGTADTQYFGPGTRLTVL.

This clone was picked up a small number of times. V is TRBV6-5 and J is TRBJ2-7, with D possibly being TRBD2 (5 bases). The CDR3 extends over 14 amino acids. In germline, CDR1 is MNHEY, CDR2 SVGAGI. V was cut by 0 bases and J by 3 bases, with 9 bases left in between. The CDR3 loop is CASSYSRRDYEQYF. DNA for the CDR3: TGTGCCAGCAGTTACTCCCGACGGGACTACGAGCAGTACTTC.

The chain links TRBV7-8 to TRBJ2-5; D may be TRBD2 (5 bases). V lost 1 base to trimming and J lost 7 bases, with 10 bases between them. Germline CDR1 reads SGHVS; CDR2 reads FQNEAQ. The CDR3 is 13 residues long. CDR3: CASSLDGVGTQYF. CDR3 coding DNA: TGTGCCAGCAGCTTAGACGGGGTCGGGACCCAGTACTTC.

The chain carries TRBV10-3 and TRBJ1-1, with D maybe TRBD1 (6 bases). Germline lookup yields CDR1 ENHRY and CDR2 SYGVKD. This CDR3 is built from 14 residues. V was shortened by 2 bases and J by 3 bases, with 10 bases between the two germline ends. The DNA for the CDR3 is TGTGCCATCAGTGAGAGTCAGGGGTACACTGAAGCTTTCTTT. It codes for CAISESQGYTEAFF.

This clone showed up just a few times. The CDR3 DNA sequence: TGTGCCAGCAGCTTACTTTTCTCAGGGGAGACCCAGTACTTC. This translates into CASSLLFSGETQYF. V is TRBV7-2 and J is TRBJ2-5; D possibly corresponds to TRBD1 (5 bases). This CDR3 is 14 amino acids long. The V end lost 2 bases, the J end lost 5 bases, and 12 bases lay between the germline ends. CDR1 is SGHTA and CDR2 is FQGNSA in the germline V gene.

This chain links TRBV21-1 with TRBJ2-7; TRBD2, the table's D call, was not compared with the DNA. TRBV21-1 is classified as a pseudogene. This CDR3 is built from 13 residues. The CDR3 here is CASSKTRTFEQYF. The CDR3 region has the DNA TGTGCCAGCAGCAAAACTAGAACCTTCGAGCAGTACTTC.

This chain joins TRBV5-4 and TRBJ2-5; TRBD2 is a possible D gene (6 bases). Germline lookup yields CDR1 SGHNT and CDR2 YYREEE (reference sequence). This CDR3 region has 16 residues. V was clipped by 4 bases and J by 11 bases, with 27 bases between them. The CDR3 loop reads CASSQASGTGLVEQYF. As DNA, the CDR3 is TGTGCCAGCAGCCAAGCCTCCGGGACTGGCCTAGTTGAGCAGTACTTC.